This T cell receptor beta chain is drawn from a study of response to subunit inactivated influenza vaccine. Findings and limits, study-wide: Seasonal influenza vaccination, on each occasion, was suggested by the authors to recruit few new T cells.

Germline CDR1 and CDR2: SEHNR and FQNEAQ (reference sequence). The CDR3 loop spans 14 amino acids. Deletions cut 2 bases from V and 1 base from J, with 8 bases between. With respect to this clonotype: Its antigen is still unknown.

TCRdb used MiXCR to reprocess the RT-PCR reads, holding one entry per CDR3 protein. This table holds 650,000 or so distinct CDR3 sequences, around 13% found once. The V and J genes are TRBV7-9 and TRBJ1-1; D uncertain. The sequenced sample was PBMCs from blood, obtained less than 15 days before vaccination. This sequence originates from a man aged 45 to 65 who received an inactivated influenza vaccine. The CDR3 loop reads CASSLHMENTEAFF. The CDR3 region has the DNA TGTGCCAGCAGCTTACATATGGAGAACACTGAAGCTTTCTTT.